This passage covers 6 T cell receptor beta chains from one sample sequenced in a study of T cells in Graves' hyperthyroidism and ophthalmopathy. Template material for amplifying TCR beta CDR3 regions consisted of RNA transcripts. RT-PCR in the first round (using the HTBI primer set) targeted the TCR CDR3. TCRdb re-called the multiplex PCR reads with MiXCR, one entry per CDR3 protein. The sample shows about 700,000 distinct CDR3 sequences, around 13% of them seen only once. Sequencing was performed on blood. Receptors originate from a woman under 30 with Graves' hyperthyroidism.

The V gene is TRBV2, the J gene TRBJ2-5; D call uncertain. This CDR3 has 15 amino acids. Germline lookup yields CDR1 SNHLY and CDR2 FYNNEI. V shed 3 bases and J shed 2 bases, with 13 bases lying between them. The CDR3 DNA is TGTGCCAGCAGTGAGGGTGACATGACGCAAGAGACCCAGTACTTC. This codes for CASSEGDMTQETQYF.

In its sample, this clonotype was seen a few times. CDR3 loop: CASWRPGQPLHF. CDR3 sequence (DNA): TGTGCCAGCTGGCGGCCGGGACAACCCCTCCACTTT. The J gene is TRBJ1-6, the V gene TRBV6-2 or TRBV6-3, with a possible D match to TRBD1 (6 bases). The CDR3 length is 12 residues. The V gene's germline CDR1 is MNHEY and CDR2 SVGEGT. V lost 8 bases and J 12 bases, leaving 14 bases between the germline ends.

This rearrangement joins TRBV20-1 to TRBJ2-7; 7 nucleotides align to TRBD1. J was trimmed by 1 base and V by 5 bases; bases with no gene match: 8. Germline V gives CDR1 DFQATT, CDR2 SNEGSKA (reference sequence). CDR3 length: 14 amino acids. The CDR3 DNA reads as TGCAGTGCTCCGGACCGACAGGGTTCCTACGAGCAGTACTTC. Protein sequence: CSAPDRQGSYEQYF.

This clonotype was seen ten or more times. The chain joins TRBV6-1 to TRBJ1-1; 9 positions agree with TRBD1. With V trimmed by 6 bases and J by 10 bases, 6 bases remained unmatched. The germline V gene has CDR1 MNHNS and CDR2 SASEGT. The CDR3 totals 12 residues. CDR3 loop: CASSYDRGLAFF. The CDR3 DNA follows: TGTGCCAGCAGCTACGACAGGGGGTTAGCTTTCTTT.

This clonotype has a handful of counts. The chain joins TRBV6-1 to TRBJ1-6; possibly TRBD1 for D (5 bases). The V gene lost 6 bases and the J gene lost 7 bases, with 10 bases spanning the gap. CDR3 length: 13 amino acids. The germline CDR1 and CDR2 sequences are MNHNS and SASEGT. CDR3 protein: CASRGEKNSPLHF. The CDR3 DNA is TGTGCCAGCAGAGGGGAGAAGAATTCACCCCTCCACTTT.

This clonotype was picked up one time. This sequence joins TRBV10-3 and TRBJ2-3, with a weak D call TRBD2 (5 bases). V was clipped by 8 bases and J by 3 bases, with 9 bases between them. Germline V CDR1 and CDR2: ENHRY, SYGVKD. The CDR3 has 12 residues. The CDR3 nucleotides are TGTGCCATCGGACTGGGAACAGATACGCAGTATTTT. It yields the protein CAIGLGTDTQYF.